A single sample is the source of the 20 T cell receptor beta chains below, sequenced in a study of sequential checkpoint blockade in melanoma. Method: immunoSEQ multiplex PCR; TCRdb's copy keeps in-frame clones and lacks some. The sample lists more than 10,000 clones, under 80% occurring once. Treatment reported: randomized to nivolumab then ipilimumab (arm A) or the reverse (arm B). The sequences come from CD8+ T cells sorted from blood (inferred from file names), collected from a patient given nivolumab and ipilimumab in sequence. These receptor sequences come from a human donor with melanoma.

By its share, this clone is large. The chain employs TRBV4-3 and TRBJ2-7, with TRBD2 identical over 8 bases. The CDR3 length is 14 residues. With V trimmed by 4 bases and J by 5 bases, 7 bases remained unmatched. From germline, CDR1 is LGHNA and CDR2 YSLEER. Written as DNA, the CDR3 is TGCGCCAGCAGCCCACTCAAAGCGGGGGACGAGCAGTACTTC. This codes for CASSPLKAGDEQYF.

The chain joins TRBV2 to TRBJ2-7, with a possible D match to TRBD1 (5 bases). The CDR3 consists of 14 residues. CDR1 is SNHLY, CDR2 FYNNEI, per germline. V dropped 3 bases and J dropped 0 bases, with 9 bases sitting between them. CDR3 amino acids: CASSDGHTSYEQYF. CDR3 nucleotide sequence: TGTGCCAGCAGTGACGGACACACCTCCTACGAGCAGTACTTC.

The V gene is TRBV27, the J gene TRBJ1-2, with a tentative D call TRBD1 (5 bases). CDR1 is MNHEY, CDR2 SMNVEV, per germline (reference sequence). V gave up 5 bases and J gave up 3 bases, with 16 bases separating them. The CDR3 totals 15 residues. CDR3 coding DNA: TGTGCCAGCAGTGCGGACACTCTGCGCCACTATGGCTACACCTTC. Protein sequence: CASSADTLRHYGYTF.

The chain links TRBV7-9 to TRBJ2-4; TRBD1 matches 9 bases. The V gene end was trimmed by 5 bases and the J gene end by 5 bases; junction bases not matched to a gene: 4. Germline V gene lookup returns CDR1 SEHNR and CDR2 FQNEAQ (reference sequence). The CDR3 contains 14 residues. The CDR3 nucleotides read TGTGCCAGCAGCCCCGGGACAGGGCAAAACATTCAGTACTTC. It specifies CASSPGTGQNIQYF.

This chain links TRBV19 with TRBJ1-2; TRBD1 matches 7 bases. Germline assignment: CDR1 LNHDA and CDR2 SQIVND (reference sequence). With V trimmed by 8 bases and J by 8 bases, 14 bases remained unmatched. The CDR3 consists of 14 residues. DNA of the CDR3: TGTGCCAGTCGGCCCTCGACAGGGCTGGAAGGCTACACCTTC. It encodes CASRPSTGLEGYTF.

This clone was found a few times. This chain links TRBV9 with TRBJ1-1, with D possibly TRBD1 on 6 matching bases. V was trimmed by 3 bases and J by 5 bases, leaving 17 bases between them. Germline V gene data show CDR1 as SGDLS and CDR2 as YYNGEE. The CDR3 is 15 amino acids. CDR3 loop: CASSEKQGERTEAFF. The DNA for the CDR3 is TGTGCCAGCAGCGAAAAACAGGGAGAGAGAACTGAAGCTTTCTTT.

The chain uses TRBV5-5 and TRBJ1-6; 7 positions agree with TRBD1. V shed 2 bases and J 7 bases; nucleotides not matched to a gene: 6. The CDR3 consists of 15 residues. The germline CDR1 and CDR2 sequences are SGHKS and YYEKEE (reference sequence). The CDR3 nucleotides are TGTGCCAGCAGCTTTGGCGGGACAGTGAATTCACCCCTCCACTTT. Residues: CASSFGGTVNSPLHF.

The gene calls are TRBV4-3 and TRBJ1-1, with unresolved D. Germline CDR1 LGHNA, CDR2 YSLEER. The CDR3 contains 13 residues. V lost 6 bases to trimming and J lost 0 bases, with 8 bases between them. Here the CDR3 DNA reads TGCGCCAGCAGTCAACAAATGAACACTGAAGCTTTCTTT. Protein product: CASSQQMNTEAFF.

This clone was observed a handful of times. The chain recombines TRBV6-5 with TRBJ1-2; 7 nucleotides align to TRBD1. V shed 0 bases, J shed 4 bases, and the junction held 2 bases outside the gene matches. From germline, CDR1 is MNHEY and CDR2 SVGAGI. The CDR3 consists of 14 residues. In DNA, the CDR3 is TGTGCCAGCAGTTACTCGGGACAGTTCTATGGCTACACCTTC. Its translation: CASSYSGQFYGYTF.

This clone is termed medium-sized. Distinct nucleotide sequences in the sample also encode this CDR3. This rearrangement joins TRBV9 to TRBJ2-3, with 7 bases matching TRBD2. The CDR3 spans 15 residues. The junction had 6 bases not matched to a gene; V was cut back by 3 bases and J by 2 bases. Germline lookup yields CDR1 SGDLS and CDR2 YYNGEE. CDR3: CASSAWGGSTDTQYF. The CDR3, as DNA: TGTGCCAGCAGCGCCTGGGGGGGTTCCACAGATACGCAGTATTTT.

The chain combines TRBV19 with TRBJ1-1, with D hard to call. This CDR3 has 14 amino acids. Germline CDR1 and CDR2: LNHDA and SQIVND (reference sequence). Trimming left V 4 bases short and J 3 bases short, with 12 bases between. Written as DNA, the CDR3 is TGTGCCAGTAGTAGGAGTGGAGCGTACACTGAAGCTTTCTTT. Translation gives CASSRSGAYTEAFF.

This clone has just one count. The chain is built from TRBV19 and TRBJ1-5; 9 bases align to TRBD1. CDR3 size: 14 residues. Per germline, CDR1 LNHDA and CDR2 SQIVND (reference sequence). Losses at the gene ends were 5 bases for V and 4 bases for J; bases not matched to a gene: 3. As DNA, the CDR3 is TGTGCCAGTAGTGTCGGACAGGGGAATCAGCCCCAGCATTTT. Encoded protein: CASSVGQGNQPQHF.

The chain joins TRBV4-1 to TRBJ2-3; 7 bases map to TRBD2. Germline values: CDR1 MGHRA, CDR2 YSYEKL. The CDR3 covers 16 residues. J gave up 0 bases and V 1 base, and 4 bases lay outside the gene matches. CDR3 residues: CASSQGREGSTDTQYF. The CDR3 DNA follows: TGCGCCAGCAGCCAAGGAAGGGAGGGGAGCACAGATACGCAGTATTTT.

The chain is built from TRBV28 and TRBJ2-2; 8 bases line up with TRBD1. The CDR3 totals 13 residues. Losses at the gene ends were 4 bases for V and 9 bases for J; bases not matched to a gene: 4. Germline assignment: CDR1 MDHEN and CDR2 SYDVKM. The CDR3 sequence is CASSYGQGRELFF. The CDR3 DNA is TGTGCCAGCAGTTACGGACAGGGACGGGAGCTGTTTTTT. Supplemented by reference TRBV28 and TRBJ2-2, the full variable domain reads DVKVTQSSRYLVKRTGEKVFLECVQDMDHENMFWYRQDPGLGLRLIYFSYDVKMKEKGDIPEGYSVSREKKERFSLILESASTNQTSMYLCASSYGQGRELFFGEGSRLTVL.

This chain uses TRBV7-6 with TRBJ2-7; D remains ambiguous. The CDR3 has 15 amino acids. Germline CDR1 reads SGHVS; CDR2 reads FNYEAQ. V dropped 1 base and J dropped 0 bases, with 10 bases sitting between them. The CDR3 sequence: CASSLGAEASYEQYF. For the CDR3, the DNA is TGTGCCAGCAGCTTAGGGGCAGAAGCCTCCTACGAGCAGTACTTC.

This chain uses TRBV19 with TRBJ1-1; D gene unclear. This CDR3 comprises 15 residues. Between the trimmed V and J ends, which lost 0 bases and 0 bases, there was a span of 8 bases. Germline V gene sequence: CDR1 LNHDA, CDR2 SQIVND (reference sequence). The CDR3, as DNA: TGTGCCAGTAGTATAGACGCGGGTATGAACACTGAAGCTTTCTTT. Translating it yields CASSIDAGMNTEAFF.

CDR3 nucleotides: TGTGCCAGCAGATCAGATGACACCTACACTGAAGCTTTCTTT. This codes for CASRSDDTYTEAFF. This chain links TRBV11-2 with TRBJ1-1; D call uncertain. V lost 6 bases, J lost 3 bases, and 14 bases lay in between. Germline CDR1 SGHAT, CDR2 FQNNGV. CDR3 length equals 14 residues.

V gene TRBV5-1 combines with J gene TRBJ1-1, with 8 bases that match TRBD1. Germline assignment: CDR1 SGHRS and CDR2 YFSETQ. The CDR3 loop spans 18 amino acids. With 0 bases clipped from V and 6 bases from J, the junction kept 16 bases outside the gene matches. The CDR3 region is CASSLVGRGRASQAEAFF. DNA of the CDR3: TGCGCCAGCAGCTTGGTGGGCAGGGGGCGAGCTTCACAGGCTGAAGCTTTCTTT.

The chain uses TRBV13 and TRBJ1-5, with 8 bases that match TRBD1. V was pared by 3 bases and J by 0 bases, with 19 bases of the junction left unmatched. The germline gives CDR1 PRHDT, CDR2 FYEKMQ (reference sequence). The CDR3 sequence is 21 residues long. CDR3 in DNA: TGTGCCAGCAGCTTTCTTCCAACGACGACAGGGGTCAGGAATAGCAATCAGCCCCAGCATTTT. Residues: CASSFLPTTTGVRNSNQPQHF.

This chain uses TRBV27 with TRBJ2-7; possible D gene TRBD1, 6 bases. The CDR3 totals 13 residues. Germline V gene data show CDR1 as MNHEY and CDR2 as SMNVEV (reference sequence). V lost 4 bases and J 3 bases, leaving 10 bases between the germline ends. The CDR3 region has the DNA TGTGCCAGCAGTTACTCGGACAGCTACGAGCAGTACTTC. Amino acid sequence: CASSYSDSYEQYF.